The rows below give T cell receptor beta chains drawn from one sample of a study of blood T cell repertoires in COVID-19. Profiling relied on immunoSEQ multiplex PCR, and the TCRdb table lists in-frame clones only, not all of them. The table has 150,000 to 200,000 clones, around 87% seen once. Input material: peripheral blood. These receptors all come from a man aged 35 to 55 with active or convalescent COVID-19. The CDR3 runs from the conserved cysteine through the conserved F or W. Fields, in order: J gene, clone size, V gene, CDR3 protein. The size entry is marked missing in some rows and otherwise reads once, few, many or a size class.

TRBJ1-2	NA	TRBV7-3	CASSSDGNGYTF
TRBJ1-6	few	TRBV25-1	CASSDHSSYNSPLHF
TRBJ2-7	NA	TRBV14	CASSQTGQGKFYEQYF
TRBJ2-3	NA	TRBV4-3	CASSRTSGITDTQYF
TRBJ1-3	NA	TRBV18	CASSPQAGNTIYF
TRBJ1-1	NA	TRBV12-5	CASGLESVSNTEAFF
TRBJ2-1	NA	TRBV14	CASSQAFRGGFEQFF
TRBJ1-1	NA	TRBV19	CATSGASGETEAFF
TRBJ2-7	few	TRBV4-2	CASSQDRVLSYYEQYF
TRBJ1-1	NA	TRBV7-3	CASSLRPVQSTEAFF